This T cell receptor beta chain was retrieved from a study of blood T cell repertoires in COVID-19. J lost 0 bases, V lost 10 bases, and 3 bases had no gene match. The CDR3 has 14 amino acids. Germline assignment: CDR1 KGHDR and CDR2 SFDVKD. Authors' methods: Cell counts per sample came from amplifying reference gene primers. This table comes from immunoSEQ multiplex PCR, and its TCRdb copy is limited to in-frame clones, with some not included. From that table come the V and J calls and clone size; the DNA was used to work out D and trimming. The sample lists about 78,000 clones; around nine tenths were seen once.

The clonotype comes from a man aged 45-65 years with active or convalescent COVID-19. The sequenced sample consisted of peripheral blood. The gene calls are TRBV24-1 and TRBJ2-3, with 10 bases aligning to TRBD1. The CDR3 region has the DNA TGTGCCACTGGGGACAGGGGTAGCACAGATACGCAGTATTTT. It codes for CATGDRGSTDTQYF.